This T cell receptor (beta chain) emerged from a study of T-cell reconstitution after alpha-beta-depleted transplantation in children. This clonotype was seen at least ten times. This CDR3 is 10 amino acids long. Germline V gene data show CDR1 as DFQATT and CDR2 as SNEGSKA (reference sequence). V was trimmed by 3 bases and J by 8 bases, leaving 7 bases between them. During its preparation, the TCRbeta library received unique molecular identifiers. A single record per CDR3 protein comes from TCRdb applying MiXCR to the PCR reads. This sample has some 240,000 distinct CDR3 sequences, with around 9.7% found just once.

The sample in question was PBMCs from the stem cell graft donor, obtained from the stem cell graft. The TCR comes from a human donor who donated a stem cell graft to a child with SCID. V gene TRBV20-1 combines with J gene TRBJ1-2; D unclear. CDR3 coding DNA: TGCAGTGCTAGTGTAGGCGGCTACACCTTC. It is translated as CSASVGGYTF.